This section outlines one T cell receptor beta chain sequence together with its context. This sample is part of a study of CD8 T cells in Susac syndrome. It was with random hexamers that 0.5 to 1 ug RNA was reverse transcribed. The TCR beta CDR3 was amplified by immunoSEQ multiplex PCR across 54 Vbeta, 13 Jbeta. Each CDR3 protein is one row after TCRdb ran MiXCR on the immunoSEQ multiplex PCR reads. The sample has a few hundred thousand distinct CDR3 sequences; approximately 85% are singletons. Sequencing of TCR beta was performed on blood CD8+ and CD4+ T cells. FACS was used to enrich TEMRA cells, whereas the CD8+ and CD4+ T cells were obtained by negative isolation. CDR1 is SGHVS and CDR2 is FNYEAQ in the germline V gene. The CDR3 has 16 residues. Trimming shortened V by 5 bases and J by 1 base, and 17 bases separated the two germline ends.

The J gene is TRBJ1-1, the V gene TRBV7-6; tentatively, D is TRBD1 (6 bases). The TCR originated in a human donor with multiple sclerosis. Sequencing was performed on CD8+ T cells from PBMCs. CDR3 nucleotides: TGTGCCAGCAGCCCTGGGGGCGGCGCTTCGAACACTGAAGCTTTCTTT. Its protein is CASSPGGGASNTEAFF.